This T cell receptor beta chain originates from a study of CD4 and CD8 cells across lung adenocarcinoma regions. By frequency in the sample, this clonotype is medium-sized (0.01 to 0.1%). The germline CDR1 and CDR2 sequences are MNHEY and SMNVEV (reference sequence). The length of the CDR3 is 16 residues. V was clipped by 1 base and J by 10 bases; unmatched bases: 10. From the PCR reads, TCRdb called clonotypes with MiXCR, one entry per CDR3 protein. The repertoire holds 12,000 or so distinct CDR3 sequences, with around 48% as singletons. The TCR was taken from a female donor with lung adenocarcinoma. The CD4 and CD8 labels of this study may be unreliable. Sequenced material: CD8+ T cells from the margin of a lung tumor. V and J are TRBV27 and TRBJ2-1, with 10 bases lining up with TRBD1. For the CDR3, the DNA is TGTGCCAGCAGTTTATTTTTAGGGACAGGGGCTGTCGAGCAGTTCTTC. It codes for CASSLFLGTGAVEQFF.